One and the same sample provided the 3 T cell receptor beta chains below, sequenced in a study of cytomegalovirus exposure and HLA in healthy donors. It was with 60 Vbeta and 13 Jbeta primers that the PCR ran. The table came from immunoSEQ multiplex PCR; TCRdb's copy has only in-frame clones and leaves some out. The table lists 55,000 to 75,000 clones. Material for sequencing was PBMCs. Every receptor here comes from a male donor in good health and CMV-seronegative.

J is TRBJ2-3 and V is TRBV9, with 8 nucleotides matching TRBD2. The V segment lost 2 bases and the J segment 0 bases; nucleotides outside the gene matches: 5. Germline CDR1 reads SGDLS; CDR2 reads YYNGEE. The CDR3 has 16 amino acids. Here the CDR3 DNA reads TGTGCCAGCAGCGTGTTAGCGGGGCCTAGCACAGATACGCAGTATTTT. Amino acid sequence: CASSVLAGPSTDTQYF.

The chain recombines TRBV4-3 with TRBJ2-5; 7 bases are shared with TRBD2. The germline gives CDR1 LGHNA, CDR2 YSLEER. CDR3 size: 17 residues. Germline trimming cut 4 bases from V and 5 bases from J; bases unmatched to any gene: 16. CDR3 sequence (DNA): TGCGCCAGCAGCCTCAACCCCGCGCGGGGGAAGGAGGAGACCCAGTACTTC. This gives the protein CASSLNPARGKEETQYF.

The chain has TRBV7-9 and TRBJ2-7; maybe TRBD2 (6 bases). Trimming shortened V by 0 bases and J by 2 bases, and 17 bases separated the two germline ends. The germline V gene has CDR1 SEHNR and CDR2 FQNEAQ (reference sequence). The CDR3 sequence is 17 residues long. DNA of the CDR3: TGTGCCAGCAGCTTAGCAGATGGGGGGACCAGCGCCTACGAGCAGTACTTC. It codes for CASSLADGGTSAYEQYF. The whole variable domain, filled in from reference TRBV7-9 and TRBJ2-7, reads DTGVSQNPRHKITKRGQNVTFRCDPISEHNRLYWYRQTLGQGPEFLTYFQNEAQLEKSRLLSDRFSAERPKGSFSTLEIQRTEQGDSAMYLCASSLADGGTSAYEQYFGPGTRLTVT.